This T cell receptor (beta chain) derives from a study of siplizumab effects on memory and regulatory T cells. Overall study findings and caveats: The study found that siplizumab significantly reduced alloreactive sequences traceable to unstimulated CD4+ memory cells. The study found naive T cells seemingly more diverse than memory cells and seemingly major alloresponse contributors. The mean Treg-derived percentage of mappable alloreactive CD4+ clones was approximately 69% with siplizumab compared with about 28% in controls.

Comments on this clone: Antigen: not known. The junction does not match germline at one end; this may be a read error.

Data came from immunoSEQ multiplex PCR; TCRdb stores just in-frame clones and leaves some out. The table shows roughly 56,000 clones, with over 85% occurring only once. This clonotype was obtained from a human donor in good health. Specimen: CD8+ T cells sorted from blood.

CDR3 nucleotides: TGTGCTCGTGGTTTGTGGGCGGGGGGGGCCCGATGGACAGATACGCAGTATTTT. Protein product: CARGLWAGGARWTDTQYF. The chain couples TRBV12-5 to TRBJ2-3; 9 bases are a match to TRBD2. The CDR3 is made up of 18 amino acids. Germline assignment: CDR1 LGHNT and CDR2 FRNRAP.